This T cell receptor beta chain was sequenced for a study of blood T cell repertoires in COVID-19. The table came from immunoSEQ multiplex PCR; TCRdb's copy has only in-frame clones and leaves some out. In the table there are more than 95,000 clones, more than 80% of which are singletons. The sample consisted of peripheral blood. The origin of this receptor is a man aged 60-69 years with acute or convalescent COVID-19.

The CDR3 loop reads CASSISGTLSGTQYF. In nucleotides, the CDR3 is TGTGCCAGTAGTATCTCCGGGACTCTTTCTGGGACCCAGTACTTC. V and J are TRBV19 and TRBJ2-5, with D possibly TRBD2 on 6 matching bases. Germline CDR1 is LNHDA and CDR2 is SQIVND (reference sequence). V lost 3 bases and J lost 7, with 18 bases in between. This CDR3 is 15 amino acids long.